The T cell receptor beta chain described here comes from a study of identical twins. Trimming cost V 0 bases and J 5 bases; bases outside gene matches: 2. Germline V gene sequence: CDR1 SGHRS, CDR2 YFSETQ. The CDR3 consists of 14 residues. Study-level points and caveats: Invariant T cells like MAIT and iNKT could partly confound the zero-insertion analyses. For out-of-frame beta sequences, excess twin sharing was weaker.

A single record per CDR3 protein comes from TCRdb applying MiXCR to the 5' RACE reads. The sample shows 510,000 or so distinct CDR3 sequences, 12% to 15% of them seen only once. This clonotype was observed a few times. Antigen unknown. The sample was also linked to a second study, of yellow fever vaccine responses in identical twins.

The sequence came from a woman aged 18 to 35 in good health. The sequenced sample was CD4+ T cells sorted from blood. V and J are TRBV5-1 and TRBJ2-4, with TRBD2 matching over 7 bases. The CDR3 is CASSLGLAENIQYF. The DNA of the CDR3 is TGCGCCAGCAGCTTGGGTCTAGCGGAAAACATTCAGTACTTC. The variable domain in full, with the rest retrieved from reference TRBV5-1 and TRBJ2-4, is KAGVTQTPRYLIKTRGQQVTLSCSPISGHRSVSWYQQTPGQGLQFLFEYFSETQRNKGNFPGRFSGRQFSNSRSEMNVSTLELGDSALYLCASSLGLAENIQYFGAGTRLSVL.